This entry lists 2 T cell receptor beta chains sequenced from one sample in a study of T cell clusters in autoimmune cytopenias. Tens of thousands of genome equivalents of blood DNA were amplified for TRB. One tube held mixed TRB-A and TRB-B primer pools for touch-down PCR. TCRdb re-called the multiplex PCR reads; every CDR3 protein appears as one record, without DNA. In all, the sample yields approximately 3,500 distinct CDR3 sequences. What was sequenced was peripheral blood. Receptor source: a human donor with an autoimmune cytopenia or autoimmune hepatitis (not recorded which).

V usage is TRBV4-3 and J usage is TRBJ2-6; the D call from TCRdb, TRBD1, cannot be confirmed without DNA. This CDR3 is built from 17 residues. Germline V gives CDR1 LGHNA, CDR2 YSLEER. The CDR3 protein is CASSQGGWGTGANVLTF.

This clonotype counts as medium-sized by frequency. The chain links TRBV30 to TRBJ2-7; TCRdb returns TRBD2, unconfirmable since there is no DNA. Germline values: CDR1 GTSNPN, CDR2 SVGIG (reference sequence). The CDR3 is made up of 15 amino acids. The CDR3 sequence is CAWSVGLAGSYEQYF.